Below are 29 T cell receptor beta chains sequenced from a single sample in a study of radiotherapy plus CTLA-4 blockade in lung cancer. The protocol was immunoSEQ multiplex PCR, while the TCRdb copy is restricted to in-frame clones and leaves out a portion. The sample holds around 40,000 clones, around 85% seen once. The sample consisted of peripheral blood, taken from a patient treated with radiotherapy plus ipilimumab. The receptors shown here come from a human donor with non-small cell lung cancer who had stable disease on radiotherapy plus ipilimumab.

The chain uses TRBV4-1 and TRBJ1-1; 8 bases are shared with TRBD1. V lost 4 bases, J lost 1 base, and 11 bases stayed unmatched. The CDR3 is 17 amino acids. Germline assignment: CDR1 MGHRA and CDR2 YSYEKL. CDR3 protein: CASSPGQGGRWNTEAFF. CDR3 nucleotides: TGCGCCAGCAGCCCAGGACAGGGAGGGAGATGGAACACTGAAGCTTTCTTT.

The chain uses TRBV18 and TRBJ2-7; TRBD1 matches at 8 bases. The length of the CDR3 is 14 residues. J was trimmed by 5 bases and V by 2 bases; bases with no gene match: 5. Germline CDR1 and CDR2: KGHSH and LQKENI. In DNA form, the CDR3 reads TGTGCCAGCTCACCAAGGACAGGGCAAAACGAGCAGTACTTC. This translates into CASSPRTGQNEQYF.

This clone was counted a few times. The rearrangement joins TRBV2 to TRBJ2-1, with 7 bases lining up with TRBD1. The CDR3 covers 11 residues. V shed 6 bases, J shed 13 bases, and the junction held 6 bases outside the gene matches. Per the germline V gene, CDR1 is SNHLY and CDR2 is FYNNEI. The CDR3 region has the DNA TGTGCCAGCAGGGCCGGGACAGTTCAGTTCTTC. Translating it yields CASRAGTVQFF.

The rearrangement joins TRBV19 to TRBJ2-1, with a weak D call TRBD1 (6 bases). V dropped 3 bases and J dropped 2 bases, with 8 bases sitting between them. This CDR3 region has 14 residues. CDR1 and CDR2 from the germline V gene are LNHDA and SQIVND (reference sequence). CDR3 sequence (DNA): TGTGCCAGTAGTATGGGGGACACCTACAATGAGCAGTTCTTC. It encodes CASSMGDTYNEQFF.

This clone was picked up a small number of times. This chain connects TRBV5-1 to TRBJ1-1; D is uncertain. Trimming removed 4 bases from V and 1 base from J, with 11 bases in between. Germline V CDR1 and CDR2: SGHRS, YFSETQ. The CDR3 totals 14 residues. The CDR3 is CASSAHGENTEAFF. The DNA for the CDR3 is TGCGCCAGCAGCGCCCACGGGGAGAACACTGAAGCTTTCTTT. The full variable domain, its missing parts supplied by reference TRBV5-1 and TRBJ1-1, is KAGVTQTPRYLIKTRGQQVTLSCSPISGHRSVSWYQQTPGQGLQFLFEYFSETQRNKGNFPGRFSGRQFSNSRSEMNVSTLELGDSALYLCASSAHGENTEAFFGQGTRLTVV.

In this sample, this clone turned up once. The chain uses TRBV2 and TRBJ1-1; tentatively, D is TRBD1 (6 bases). CDR1 is SNHLY, CDR2 FYNNEI, per germline. The CDR3 covers 13 residues. V was pared by 7 bases and J by 4 bases, with 13 bases between. This chain's CDR3 is CASTSGEGTEAFF. In DNA form, the CDR3 reads TGTGCCAGCACTTCAGGGGAGGGCACTGAAGCTTTCTTT.

The chain couples TRBV7-2 to TRBJ2-7, with 8 bases lining up with TRBD1. Germline CDR1 and CDR2: SGHTA and FQGNSA. J was trimmed by 2 bases and V by 6 bases; bases with no gene match: 6. This CDR3 is 14 amino acids long. This CDR3 reads CASSTPTGAYEQYF. The CDR3 DNA sequence: TGTGCCAGCAGTACCCCGACAGGGGCCTACGAGCAGTACTTC.

The genes are TRBV19 and TRBJ1-5; 8 nucleotides line up with TRBD1. There are 14 residues in the CDR3. The V segment lost 7 bases and the J segment 7 bases; nucleotides outside the gene matches: 9. Germline CDR1 is LNHDA and CDR2 is SQIVND (reference sequence). CDR3 loop: CASTLTGAEQPQHF. The CDR3 coding sequence is TGTGCCAGTACCCTGACAGGGGCGGAACAGCCCCAGCATTTT.

In nucleotides, the CDR3 is TGTGCCAGCAGCTTGAGCCGACAGGGGAATCAGCCCCAGCATTTT. It encodes CASSLSRQGNQPQHF. The chain is built from TRBV7-2 and TRBJ1-5, with 8 bases aligning to TRBD1. The CDR3 is 15 amino acids. V shed 3 bases and J 4 bases; nucleotides not matched to a gene: 5. From germline, CDR1 is SGHTA and CDR2 FQGNSA.

The chain is built from TRBV27 and TRBJ1-6; TRBD1 might be the D (5 bases). Trimming left V 2 bases short and J 10 bases short, with 6 bases between. CDR1 and CDR2 from the germline V gene are MNHEY and SMNVEV (reference sequence). The CDR3 sequence is 12 residues long. The CDR3 bases are TGTGCCAGCAGTTTACAGGGATCACCCCTCCACTTT. Amino acid sequence: CASSLQGSPLHF.

The chain couples TRBV19 to TRBJ2-2, with D hard to call. This CDR3 has 10 amino acids. V shed 11 bases and J shed 3 bases, with 4 bases lying between them. From germline, CDR1 is LNHDA and CDR2 SQIVND (reference sequence). CDR3 in amino acids: CAPYTGELFF. Written as DNA, the CDR3 is TGTGCCCCTTACACCGGGGAGCTGTTTTTT.

This clone was seen a handful of times. The chain recombines TRBV2 with TRBJ1-1; maybe TRBD1 (6 bases). The CDR3 is made up of 12 amino acids. The germline V gene has CDR1 SNHLY and CDR2 FYNNEI. Trimming took off 9 bases at V and 4 bases at J, with 12 bases between the two ends. Here the CDR3 reads CARGQGFTEAFF. The CDR3 coding sequence is TGTGCCAGGGGTCAGGGGTTCACTGAAGCTTTCTTT. Filled out from reference TRBV2 and TRBJ1-1, the complete variable domain reads EPEVTQTPSHQVTQMGQEVILRCVPISNHLYFYWYRQILGQKVEFLVSFYNNEISEKSEIFDDQFSVERPDGSNFTLKIRSTKLEDSAMYFCARGQGFTEAFFGQGTRLTVV.

The rearrangement joins TRBV15 to TRBJ1-1; TRBD1 aligns across 9 bases. The junction had 9 bases not matched to a gene; V was cut back by 5 bases and J by 5 bases. Germline values: CDR1 LNHNV, CDR2 YYDKDF (reference sequence). This CDR3 region has 15 residues. CDR3 region: CATSVGDRAGTEAFF. The DNA of the CDR3 is TGTGCCACCAGCGTTGGGGACAGGGCGGGGACTGAAGCTTTCTTT.

The genes are TRBV7-2 and TRBJ1-3; D possibly corresponds to TRBD1 (6 bases). V lost 4 bases, J lost 4 bases, and 14 bases lay in between. Per the germline V gene, CDR1 is SGHTA and CDR2 is FQGNSA. This CDR3 has 15 amino acids. The CDR3 loop is CASSYGTSRGNTIYF. CDR3 in DNA: TGTGCCAGCAGCTACGGGACATCCAGAGGAAACACCATATATTTT.

The chain couples TRBV6-5 to TRBJ2-7, with a weak D call TRBD2 (6 bases). CDR3 size: 15 residues. Trimming took off 5 bases at V and 2 bases at J, with 16 bases between the two ends. Germline V gene data show CDR1 as MNHEY and CDR2 as SVGAGI. CDR3 residues: CASSRSGSITYEQYF. CDR3 sequence (DNA): TGTGCCAGCAGTCGAAGCGGGTCAATCACCTACGAGCAGTACTTC.

The chain employs TRBV10-3 and TRBJ2-2, with TRBD1 as a possible D gene (6 bases). Germline loops: CDR1 ENHRY, CDR2 SYGVKD. V was clipped by 0 bases and J by 1 base, with 6 bases between them. The CDR3 consists of 15 residues. CDR3 loop: CAISESTGNTGELFF. The CDR3 nucleotides are TGTGCCATCAGTGAGTCGACAGGGAACACCGGGGAGCTGTTTTTT.

This chain joins TRBV27 and TRBJ2-3, with 13 bases lining up with TRBD2. V gave up 4 bases and J gave up 4 bases; unmatched junction bases: 5. The CDR3 consists of 16 residues. The germline V gene encodes CDR1 MNHEY and CDR2 SMNVEV (reference sequence). CDR3 loop: CASSSRTSGSADTQYF. CDR3 bases: TGTGCCAGCAGTTCCCGGACTAGCGGGAGCGCAGATACGCAGTATTTT.

The chain recombines TRBV27 with TRBJ2-1; 10 nucleotides agree with TRBD2. Germline CDR1 is MNHEY and CDR2 is SMNVEV (reference sequence). The junction had 7 bases not matched to a gene; V was cut back by 3 bases and J by 5 bases. This CDR3 region has 16 residues. CDR3 protein: CASSFWGGTSDNEQFF. The CDR3 bases are TGTGCCAGCAGTTTCTGGGGGGGGACTAGCGACAATGAGCAGTTCTTC.

This clone showed up just once. J is TRBJ2-5 and V is TRBV28; weak D call: TRBD1 (6 bases). The CDR3 contains 12 residues. Germline CDR1 reads MDHEN; CDR2 reads SYDVKM. Trimming removed 9 bases at V and 1 base at J, with 9 bases between. For the CDR3, the DNA is TGTGCCAGTCTACAGGGCCAAGAGACCCAGTACTTC. It is translated as CASLQGQETQYF.

This chain uses TRBV5-6 with TRBJ1-3; 9 nucleotides match TRBD1. CDR1 and CDR2 from the germline V gene are SGHDT and YYEEEE. The CDR3 sequence is 15 residues long. V lost 4 bases and J lost 8; bases outside the gene matches: 10. The CDR3 loop reads CASSAPGQGWDTIYF. The CDR3 DNA sequence: TGTGCCAGCAGCGCACCGGGACAGGGTTGGGACACCATATATTTT.

V gene TRBV7-2 combines with J gene TRBJ2-6; D may be TRBD2 (5 bases). Germline values: CDR1 SGHTA, CDR2 FQGNSA. The CDR3 runs to 15 residues. V was clipped by 5 bases and J by 0 bases, with 8 bases between them. As DNA, the CDR3 is TGTGCCAGCAGCCCACGGGACTCTGGGGCCAACGTCCTGACTTTC. As protein: CASSPRDSGANVLTF.

The V and J genes are TRBV29-1 and TRBJ2-6, with TRBD2 identical over 8 bases. Germline assignment: CDR1 SQVTM and CDR2 ANQGSEA. This CDR3 is 15 amino acids long. With V trimmed by 2 bases and J by 3 bases, 3 bases remained unmatched. CDR3 amino acids: CSVENGGVGANVLTF. The CDR3 DNA reads as TGCAGCGTTGAAAACGGGGGGGTTGGGGCCAACGTCCTGACTTTC.

The chain uses TRBV6-4 and TRBJ2-1; 7 bases line up with TRBD2. The germline V gene has CDR1 MRHNA and CDR2 SNTAGT. The CDR3 has 15 amino acids. J gave up 3 bases and V 3 bases, and 5 bases lay outside the gene matches. The CDR3 coding sequence is TGTGCCAGCAGTGAGAGATCGGGAGGCTACAATGAGCAGTTCTTC. Its protein is CASSERSGGYNEQFF.

V is TRBV5-1 and J is TRBJ2-5, with 11 bases aligning to TRBD1. Germline V gene data show CDR1 as SGHRS and CDR2 as YFSETQ. V was pared by 2 bases and J by 2 bases, with 2 bases of the junction left unmatched. This CDR3 comprises 15 residues. CDR3 nucleotide sequence: TGCGCCAGCAGCTTCGGACAGGGGGCACAAGAGACCCAGTACTTC. Its protein is CASSFGQGAQETQYF.

J is TRBJ2-1 and V is TRBV7-2; the match to TRBD2 covers 10 bases. With 4 bases clipped from V and 8 bases from J, the junction kept 8 bases outside the gene matches. CDR3 length: 15 residues. Germline CDR1 reads SGHTA; CDR2 reads FQGNSA. Written as DNA, the CDR3 is TGTGCCAGCAGCTCCCAGACTAGCGGGCATCATGAGCAGTTCTTC. It is translated as CASSSQTSGHHEQFF.

This clone appeared once. The chain has TRBV7-9 and TRBJ1-2, with 7 bases fitting TRBD1. CDR3 length equals 13 residues. Germline CDR1 reads SEHNR; CDR2 reads FQNEAQ (reference sequence). V lost 5 bases, J lost 6 bases, and 6 bases stayed unmatched. This CDR3 is CASSLDRANGYTF. CDR3 coding DNA: TGTGCCAGCAGCCTCGACAGGGCTAATGGCTACACCTTC.

This rearrangement joins TRBV19 to TRBJ2-7; 14 bases line up with TRBD2. The germline gives CDR1 LNHDA, CDR2 SQIVND (reference sequence). V shed 8 bases and J 0 bases; nucleotides not matched to a gene: 6. CDR3 length equals 16 residues. CDR3 DNA sequence: TGTGCCAGTGGGGGACTAGCGGGGGCAAGCTCCTACGAGCAGTACTTC. Its translation: CASGGLAGASSYEQYF.

In DNA form, the CDR3 reads TGTGCCAGCAGCTTGACACTAGCGGGAGTCGCTGAGCAGTACTTC. Its translation is CASSLTLAGVAEQYF. The chain is built from TRBV7-8 and TRBJ2-7; 11 bases line up with TRBD2. Germline V gene sequence: CDR1 SGHVS, CDR2 FQNEAQ. This CDR3 has 15 amino acids. V shed 3 bases, J shed 7 bases, and the junction held 8 bases outside the gene matches. The complete variable domain, with remaining parts taken from reference TRBV7-8 and TRBJ2-7, reads GAGVSQSPRYKVAKRGQDVALRCDPISGHVSLFWYQQALGQGPEFLTYFQNEAQLDKSGLPSDRFFAERPEGSVSTLKIQRTQQEDSAVYLCASSLTLAGVAEQYFGPGTRLTVT.

This chain links TRBV5-4 with TRBJ2-6; D possibly corresponds to TRBD2 (6 bases). V lost 10 bases and J 1 base, leaving 18 bases between the germline ends. The CDR3 has 16 amino acids. Germline V gene sequence: CDR1 SGHNT, CDR2 YYREEE (reference sequence). CDR3 coding DNA: TGTGCCTCCCCGGGGGTGTCCCCTTCTGGGGCCAACGTCCTGACTTTC. This codes for CASPGVSPSGANVLTF.